This T cell receptor (beta chain) was recovered during a study of T cells in Graves' hyperthyroidism and ophthalmopathy. The overall study: Specimen type is peripheral blood, collected at initial diagnosis prior to any treatment.

The CDR3 is 14 residues long. Germline V gene data show CDR1 as SGHDT and CDR2 as YYEEEE. Trimming cost V 0 bases and J 9 bases, with 13 bases left between them. Using around 10 ml of fresh peripheral blood, PBMCs were prepared. It was RNA transcripts that yielded the amplified TCR beta CDR3 regions. HTBI primers were used for first-round RT-PCR of the TCR CDR3. A single record per CDR3 protein comes from TCRdb applying MiXCR to the multiplex PCR reads. Among a few hundred thousand distinct CDR3 sequences listed, roughly an eighth were seen once. This receptor was identified in a woman between 18 and 30 years old with Graves' hyperthyroidism. Sequencing input: blood. The V gene is TRBV5-6, the J gene TRBJ2-1; D unresolved. CDR3 sequence: CASSLGSSKREQFF. The CDR3 DNA reads TGTGCCAGCAGCTTGGGGAGTAGCAAGCGTGAGCAGTTCTTC.